The entry below describes one T cell receptor beta chain. Germline V CDR1 and CDR2: SNHLY, FYNNEI. CDR3 length equals 13 residues. V lost 8 bases to trimming and J lost 4 bases, with 14 bases between them. This sample is part of a study of T cell changes during pregnancy in multiple sclerosis. Clones were sequenced by immunoSEQ multiplex PCR, and TCRdb holds only the in-frame ones, with some missing. The sample contains 90,000 to 95,000 clones, 91% of which appear only once. This sequence was found in a female donor with multiple sclerosis, enrolled in a pregnancy study. Sample: peripheral blood, taken before pregnancy. The rearrangement uses TRBV2 and TRBJ1-1; D unclear. The CDR3 sequence is CASHRGGGTEAFF. The CDR3 coding sequence is TGTGCCAGCCATCGCGGAGGCGGCACTGAAGCTTTCTTT.